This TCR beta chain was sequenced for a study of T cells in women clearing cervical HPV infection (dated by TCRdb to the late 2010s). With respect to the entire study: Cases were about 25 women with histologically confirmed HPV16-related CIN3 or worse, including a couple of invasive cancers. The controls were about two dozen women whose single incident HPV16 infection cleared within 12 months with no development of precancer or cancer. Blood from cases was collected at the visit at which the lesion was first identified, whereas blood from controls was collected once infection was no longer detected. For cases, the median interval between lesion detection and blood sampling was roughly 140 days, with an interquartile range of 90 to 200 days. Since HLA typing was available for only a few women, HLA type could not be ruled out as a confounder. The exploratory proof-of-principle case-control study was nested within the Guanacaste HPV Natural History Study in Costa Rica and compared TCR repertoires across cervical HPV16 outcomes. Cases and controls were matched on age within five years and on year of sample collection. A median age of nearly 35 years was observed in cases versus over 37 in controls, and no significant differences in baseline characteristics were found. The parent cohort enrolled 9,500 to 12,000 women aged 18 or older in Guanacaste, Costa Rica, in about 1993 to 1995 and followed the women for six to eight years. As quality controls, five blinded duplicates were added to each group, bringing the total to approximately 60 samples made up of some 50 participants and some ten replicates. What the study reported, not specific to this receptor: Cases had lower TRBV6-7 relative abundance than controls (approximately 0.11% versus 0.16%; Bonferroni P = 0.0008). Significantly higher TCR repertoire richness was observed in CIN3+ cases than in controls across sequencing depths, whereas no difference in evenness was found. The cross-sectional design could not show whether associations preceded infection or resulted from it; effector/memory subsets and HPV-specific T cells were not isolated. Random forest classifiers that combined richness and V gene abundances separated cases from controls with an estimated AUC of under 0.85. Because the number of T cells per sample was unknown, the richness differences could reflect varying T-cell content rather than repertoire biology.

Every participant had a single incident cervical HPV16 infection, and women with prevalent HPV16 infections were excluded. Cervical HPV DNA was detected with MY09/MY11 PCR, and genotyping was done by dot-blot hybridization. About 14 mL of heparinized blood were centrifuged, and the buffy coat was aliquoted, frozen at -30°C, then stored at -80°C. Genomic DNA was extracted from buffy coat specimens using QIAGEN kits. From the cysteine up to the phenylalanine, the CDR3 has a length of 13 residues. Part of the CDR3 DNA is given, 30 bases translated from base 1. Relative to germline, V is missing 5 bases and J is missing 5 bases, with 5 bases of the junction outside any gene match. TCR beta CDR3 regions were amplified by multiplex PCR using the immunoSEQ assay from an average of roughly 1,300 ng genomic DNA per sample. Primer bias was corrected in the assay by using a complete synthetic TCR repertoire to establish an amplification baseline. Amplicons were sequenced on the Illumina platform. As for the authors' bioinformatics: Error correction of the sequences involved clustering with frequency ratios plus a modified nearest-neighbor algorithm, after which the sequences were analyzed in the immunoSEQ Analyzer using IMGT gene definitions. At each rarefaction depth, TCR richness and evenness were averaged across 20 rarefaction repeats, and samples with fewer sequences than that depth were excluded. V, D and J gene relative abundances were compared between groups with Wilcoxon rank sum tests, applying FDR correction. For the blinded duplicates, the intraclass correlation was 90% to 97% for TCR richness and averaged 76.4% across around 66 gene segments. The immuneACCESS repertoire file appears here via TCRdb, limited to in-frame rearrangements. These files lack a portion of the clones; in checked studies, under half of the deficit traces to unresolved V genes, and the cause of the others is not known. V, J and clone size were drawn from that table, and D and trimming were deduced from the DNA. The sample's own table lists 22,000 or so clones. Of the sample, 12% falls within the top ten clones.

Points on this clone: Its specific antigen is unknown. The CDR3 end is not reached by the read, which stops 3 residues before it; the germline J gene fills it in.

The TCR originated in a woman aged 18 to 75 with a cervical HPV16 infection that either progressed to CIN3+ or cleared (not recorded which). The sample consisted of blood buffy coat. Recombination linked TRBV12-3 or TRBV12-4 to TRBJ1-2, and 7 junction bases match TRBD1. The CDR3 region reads CASSMGQLYGYTF. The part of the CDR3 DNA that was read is TGTGCCAGCAGTATGGGACAGTTGTATGGC.